The rows below give T cell receptor beta chains drawn from one sample of a study of OX40 agonist ivuxolimab in advanced cancers. Libraries were prepared by immunoSEQ multiplex PCR; TCRdb keeps only in-frame clonotypes and omits some of them. The sample carries around 72,000 clones, approximately 93% recorded once. The material was CD4+ or CD8+ T cells sorted from blood, obtained in a trial of the OX40 agonist ivuxolimab. These TCRs come from an adult with an advanced solid tumor such as melanoma, head and neck, liver or kidney cancer. CDR3s include the opening cysteine and the closing phenylalanine or tryptophan. The D gene is left open where the match is weak. Not all rows give a size; the values are once, few, many and, for expanded clones, a class.

CDR3: CASSQEVAGGPFADTQYF; DNA: TGCGCCAGCAGCCAAGAAGTAGCGGGGGGGCCATTCGCAGATACGCAGTATTTT; V: TRBV4-3; D: TRBD2; J: TRBJ2-3; size: .
CDR3: CASSLGQSTDTQYF; DNA: TGCGCCAGCAGCTTAGGGCAGAGCACAGATACGCAGTATTTT; V: TRBV5-1; D: .; J: TRBJ2-3; size: .
CDR3: CVSSLVVGGGAQTYEQYF; DNA: TGTGTCAGCAGCTTAGTAGTCGGCGGGGGGGCACAAACCTACGAGCAGTACTTC; V: TRBV7-2; D: TRBD2; J: TRBJ2-7; size: .
CDR3: CASRMGLAVYEQYF; DNA: TGTGCCAGCAGAATGGGACTAGCGGTCTACGAGCAGTACTTC; V: TRBV28; D: TRBD2; J: TRBJ2-7; size: .
CDR3: CASSTQGLDTEAFF; DNA: TGTGCCAGCAGCACACAGGGGTTGGACACTGAAGCTTTCTTT; V: TRBV11-3; D: TRBD1; J: TRBJ1-1; size: .
CDR3: CASSSTIYQPQHF; DNA: TGTGCCAGCAGTTCGACCATTTATCAGCCCCAGCATTTT; V: TRBV6-5; D: .; J: TRBJ1-5; size: .
CDR3: CAWNEGVVQETQYF; DNA: TGTGCCTGGAATGAGGGAGTTGTCCAAGAGACCCAGTACTTC; V: TRBV30; D: .; J: TRBJ2-5; size: once
CDR3: CATQGQSPFQPQHF; DNA: TGTGCCACCCAGGGGCAATCCCCTTTTCAGCCCCAGCATTTT; V: TRBV28; D: .; J: TRBJ1-5; size: .
CDR3: CASSSRGLAGSYNEQFF; DNA: TGTGCCAGCAGCTCCAGAGGGCTAGCCGGCTCCTACAATGAGCAGTTCTTC; V: TRBV7-2; D: .; J: TRBJ2-1; size: .
CDR3: CASSYSTGTGNTIYF; DNA: TGTGCCAGCAGTTACTCGACAGGAACGGGAAACACCATATATTTT; V: TRBV6-5; D: .; J: TRBJ1-3; size: .
CDR3: CASSLSSGGNEQYF; DNA: TGCGCCAGCAGCTTATCGAGCGGGGGTAACGAGCAGTACTTC; V: TRBV5-1; D: TRBD2; J: TRBJ2-7; size: .
CDR3: CASSRRDGDYGYTF; DNA: TGTGCCAGCTCACGCAGGGACGGGGACTATGGCTACACCTTC; V: TRBV18; D: .; J: TRBJ1-2; size: .
CDR3: CASSLAGGGPETQYF; DNA: TGTGCCAGCAGCTTGGCGGGGGGGGGCCCAGAGACCCAGTACTTC; V: TRBV5-4; D: TRBD2; J: TRBJ2-5; size: .
CDR3: CASSITGQGTTEAFF; DNA: TGTGCCAGCAGCATTACAGGGCAAGGGACGACTGAAGCTTTCTTT; V: TRBV7-3; D: .; J: TRBJ1-1; size: .
CDR3: CASSSTGNEQYF; DNA: TGTGCCAGCAGCTCGACAGGGAATGAGCAGTACTTC; V: TRBV5-4; D: TRBD1; J: TRBJ2-7; size: .
CDR3: CASSSPADEGTEAFF; DNA: TGTGCCAGCAGTTCCCCGGCGGACGAGGGGACTGAAGCTTTCTTT; V: TRBV28; D: .; J: TRBJ1-1; size: .
CDR3: CASSFTTGGNTEAFF; DNA: TGCGCCAGCAGCTTTACGACGGGGGGGAACACTGAAGCTTTCTTT; V: TRBV5-1; D: .; J: TRBJ1-1; size: .
CDR3: CASSAQGARVTEAFF; DNA: TGTGCCAGCAGTGCCCAGGGGGCGCGGGTCACTGAAGCTTTCTTT; V: TRBV25-1; D: TRBD1; J: TRBJ1-1; size: .
CDR3: CASSGLAGVSGELFF; DNA: TGCGCCAGCTCCGGACTAGCGGGAGTTTCAGGGGAGCTGTTTTTT; V: TRBV10-1; D: TRBD2; J: TRBJ2-2; size: .
CDR3: CASSSGQINSPLHF; DNA: TGCGCCAGCAGCTCGGGACAGATTAATTCACCCCTCCACTTT; V: TRBV5-1; D: TRBD1; J: TRBJ1-6; size: .
CDR3: CAISAPGVNQPQHF; DNA: TGTGCCATCAGTGCCCCCGGGGTCAATCAGCCCCAGCATTTT; V: TRBV10-3; D: .; J: TRBJ1-5; size: .
CDR3: CASSPSGPYNEQFF; DNA: TGTGCCAGCAGCCCTAGCGGACCCTACAATGAGCAGTTCTTC; V: TRBV7-6; D: TRBD2; J: TRBJ2-1; size: .
CDR3: CASSLDPGAYEQYF; DNA: TGTGCCAGCAGCTTAGATCCAGGGGCCTACGAGCAGTACTTC; V: TRBV11-3; D: .; J: TRBJ2-7; size: .
CDR3: CASSHPGRSQETQYF; DNA: TGTGCCAGCAGTCATCCCGGACGCAGCCAAGAGACCCAGTACTTC; V: TRBV6-5; D: .; J: TRBJ2-5; size: .
CDR3: CASSDTGGTEAFF; DNA: TGTGCCAGCAGTGATACGGGGGGCACTGAAGCTTTCTTT; V: TRBV6-4; D: .; J: TRBJ1-1; size: .
CDR3: CASTRGTSGREYQETQYF; DNA: TGTGCCAGCACCCGAGGGACTAGCGGGCGAGAGTACCAAGAGACCCAGTACTTC; V: TRBV11-1; D: TRBD2; J: TRBJ2-5; size: .
CDR3: CASSKPRLEDTQYF; DNA: TGTGCCAGCAGCAAACCCAGGTTGGAAGATACGCAGTATTTT; V: TRBV21-1; D: .; J: TRBJ2-3; size: .
CDR3: CASSLQGYQPQHF; DNA: TGTGCCAGTAGTCTACAGGGGTATCAGCCCCAGCATTTT; V: TRBV19; D: TRBD1; J: TRBJ1-5; size: .
CDR3: CASSFDGRGHGYTF; DNA: TGTGCCAGCAGCTTTGATGGCAGGGGCCATGGCTACACCTTC; V: TRBV11-3; D: .; J: TRBJ1-2; size: .
CDR3: CASSLRLAGGFGTGELFF; DNA: TGTGCCAGCAGCTTAAGGCTAGCGGGGGGATTTGGCACCGGGGAGCTGTTTTTT; V: TRBV7-8; D: TRBD2; J: TRBJ2-2; size: .
CDR3: CASRVTGRNGELFF; DNA: TGTGCCAGTAGGGTGACAGGGCGAAACGGGGAGCTGTTTTTT; V: TRBV19; D: TRBD1; J: TRBJ2-2; size: .
CDR3: CASSLSGSGRAYEQYF; DNA: TGTGCCAGCAGCTTAAGTGGTAGCGGGAGGGCCTACGAGCAGTACTTC; V: TRBV7-2; D: TRBD2; J: TRBJ2-7; size: .
CDR3: CASSYSSRQMNTEAFF; DNA: TGTGCCAGCAGTTACTCTTCGCGACAGATGAACACTGAAGCTTTCTTT; V: TRBV6-5; D: .; J: TRBJ1-1; size: .
CDR3: CASSPRGRLAGVTDTQYF; DNA: TGTGCCAGCAGCCCCCGCGGGCGACTAGCGGGGGTCACAGATACGCAGTATTTT; V: TRBV9; D: TRBD2; J: TRBJ2-3; size: .